The present TCR beta chain was sequenced within a study of blood T cell repertoires in COVID-19. This clone was observed a few times. The CDR3 is 13 residues long. From germline, CDR1 is ENHRY and CDR2 SYGVKD. V trimming: 4 bases; J trimming: 4 bases; junction bases outside the gene matches: 1. Data came from immunoSEQ multiplex PCR; TCRdb stores just in-frame clones and leaves some out. This sample has about 130,000 clones, with roughly 69% found just once. The sequenced material came from peripheral blood. The V and J genes are TRBV10-3 and TRBJ2-3; 8 nucleotides agree with TRBD2. This sequence was found in a woman aged 65 to 85 with acute or convalescent COVID-19. The CDR3 reads CAISGTSPDTQYF. The CDR3 nucleotides are TGTGCCATCAGTGGGACTAGCCCAGATACGCAGTATTTT.